A selection of T cell receptor beta chains follows, all from one sample in a study of T cell repertoires in cytomegalovirus infection. Their target antigens are unknown. Each CDR3 protein is one row after TCRdb ran MiXCR on the reads. The table has under 500,000 distinct CDR3 sequences, approximately 42% seen once; the top ten hold roughly two fifths. Sample: cultured PBMCs, taken from culture after CMV antigen stimulation. The receptors were gathered from a human donor in good health (CMV status not recorded). Some clones in this sample may be carry-over from other donors' samples. CDR3s include the opening cysteine and the closing phenylalanine or tryptophan. The D gene is left open where the match is weak. Clone size, where shown, is once, few, many, or a class for clones that have expanded.

d_call,v_call,j_call,clone_size,cdr3_aa,cdr3_nt
TRBD2,TRBV7-8,TRBJ2-1,few,CASSLEAGANEQFF,TGTGCCAGCAGCCTCGAAGCGGGGGCCAATGAGCAGTTCTTC
NA,TRBV7-2,TRBJ2-5,many,CASSFSETQYF,TGTGCCAGCAGCTTTTCAGAGACCCAGTACTTC
NA,TRBV7-4,TRBJ1-1,NA,CASSFSLEGTEAFF,TGTGCCAGCAGCTTTTCCCTTGAAGGCACTGAAGCTTTCTTT
NA,TRBV7-2,TRBJ1-5,NA,CASSRSAGPIRSNQPQHF,TGTGCCAGCAGCCGGTCCGCGGGGCCGATAAGAAGCAATCAGCCCCAGCATTTT
NA,TRBV4-1,TRBJ2-1,NA,CASSQDNAALAWEQFF,TGCGCCAGCAGCCAAGATAATGCGGCGCTGGCTTGGGAGCAGTTCTTC
NA,TRBV7-7,TRBJ2-3,NA,CASSTGERPDTQYF,TGTGCCAGCAGCACGGGAGAGCGACCAGATACGCAGTATTTT
TRBD2,TRBV5-4,TRBJ2-2,NA,CASSLGLAGGKAGELFF,TGTGCCAGCAGTTTGGGTCTAGCGGGAGGAAAGGCCGGGGAGCTGTTTTTT
NA,TRBV7-2,TRBJ2-1,NA,CASSPNTGGGGEQFF,TGTGCCAGCAGCCCTAACACGGGAGGAGGGGGTGAGCAGTTCTTC
TRBD2,TRBV6-6,TRBJ2-1,NA,CASTWDSGVRGGEQFF,TGTGCCAGCACCTGGGATAGCGGGGTTCGCGGGGGTGAGCAGTTCTTC
NA,TRBV6-6,TRBJ1-4,NA,CASSPLGVNEKLFF,TGTGCCAGCAGCCCCCTGGGAGTGAATGAAAAACTGTTTTTT
NA,TRBV4-2,TRBJ2-5,NA,CASSQDWAIETQYF,TGTGCCAGCAGCCAAGACTGGGCCATTGAGACCCAGTACTTC
NA,TRBV7-2,TRBJ2-3,many,CASSQTVWGTQYF,TGTGCCAGCAGCCAAACAGTCTGGGGTACGCAGTATTTT
NA,TRBV28,TRBJ1-3,few,CASSRWAGTGNTIYF,TGTGCCAGCAGTAGGTGGGCAGGAACGGGAAACACCATATATTTT
NA,TRBV19,TRBJ2-5,NA,CASSIGRTGETQYF,TGTGCCAGTAGTATAGGACGGACTGGTGAGACCCAGTACTTC
TRBD2,TRBV12-3/TRBV12-4,TRBJ2-1,NA,CASSFLAGPGMGQFF,TGTGCCAGCAGTTTCTTAGCGGGGCCAGGGATGGGGCAGTTCTTC
NA,TRBV7-2,TRBJ1-3,NA,CASSLNSPGGNTIYF,TGTGCCAGCAGCTTAAATTCGCCAGGAGGAAACACCATATATTTT
NA,TRBV7-2,TRBJ2-5,few,CASSLALAFQGAQYF,TGTGCCAGCAGCTTAGCGCTGGCCTTCCAAGGGGCCCAGTACTTC
TRBD2,TRBV7-2,TRBJ2-3,few,CASSSSGGGLHTQYF,TGTGCCAGCAGCAGTAGCGGGGGAGGTCTTCATACGCAGTATTTT
NA,TRBV6-5,TRBJ2-7,few,CASSPAGPQLSYEQYF,TGTGCCAGCAGTCCCGCAGGGCCCCAGCTCTCCTACGAGCAGTACTTC
NA,TRBV10-3,TRBJ2-3,few,CAISETRTSTDTQYF,TGTGCCATCAGTGAGACGCGTACTAGCACAGATACGCAGTATTTT
TRBD1,TRBV7-2,TRBJ2-7,NA,CASSLGRGSIYEQYF,TGTGCCAGCAGCTTGGGCAGGGGGAGTATTTACGAGCAGTACTTC
TRBD1,TRBV7-9,TRBJ2-7,NA,CASSLVGGPTEQYF,TGTGCCAGCAGCCTGGTAGGGGGCCCTACCGAGCAGTACTTC
NA,TRBV7-2,TRBJ2-7,NA,CASRPGPGEHYEQYF,TGTGCCAGCAGGCCCGGCCCGGGGGAGCATTACGAGCAGTACTTC
NA,TRBV10-3,TRBJ1-6,NA,CAISDGDSPLHF,TGTGCCATCAGTGACGGGGATTCACCCCTCCACTTT
TRBD2,TRBV28,TRBJ2-1,NA,CASSLRTRHEQFF,TGTGCCAGCAGTTTGAGGACTAGACATGAGCAGTTCTTC
NA,TRBV13,TRBJ1-2,NA,CASSPLDSNYGYTF,TGCGCCAGCAGCCCACTGGACAGTAACTATGGCTACACCTTC
NA,TRBV10-3,TRBJ2-5,few,CAISESQGLKETQYF,TGTGCCATCAGTGAGTCGCAGGGGTTAAAAGAGACCCAGTACTTC
NA,TRBV7-2,TRBJ1-5,many,CASSFGGGQPQHF,TGTGCCAGCAGCTTTGGCGGAGGGCAGCCCCAGCATTTT
TRBD1,TRBV7-2,TRBJ1-1,NA,CASSRFRQGGLSEAFF,TGTGCCAGCAGCCGATTCAGACAGGGAGGGTTATCTGAAGCTTTCTTT
NA,TRBV7-7,TRBJ2-5,NA,CASSLMGRSPGETQYF,TGTGCCAGCAGCCTGATGGGACGGTCTCCTGGGGAGACCCAGTACTTC
NA,TRBV7-2,TRBJ2-7,NA,CASSAVTGAYEQYF,TGTGCCAGCAGCGCGGTCACAGGAGCCTACGAGCAGTACTTC
NA,TRBV7-8,TRBJ2-1,NA,CASTLVPWGAYNEQFF,TGTGCCAGCACCTTAGTCCCCTGGGGCGCTTACAATGAGCAGTTCTTC
NA,TRBV29-1,TRBJ2-1,NA,CSAVGGRGADEQFF,TGCAGCGCAGTGGGGGGGCGCGGGGCTGATGAGCAGTTCTTC
NA,TRBV7-2,TRBJ2-1,NA,CASSPVRGLIYNEQFF,TGTGCCAGCAGCCCCGTGCGGGGATTAATATACAATGAGCAGTTCTTC
NA,TRBV11-2,TRBJ1-4,NA,CASSPEPVLVGEKLFF,TGTGCCAGCAGCCCGGAACCGGTCCTTGTGGGGGAAAAACTGTTTTTT
NA,TRBV6-1,TRBJ1-6,NA,CASTPGHWSSYNSPLHF,TGTGCCAGCACCCCGGGACACTGGAGCTCCTATAATTCACCCCTCCACTTT
NA,TRBV28,TRBJ2-2,few,CASKEGGTGELFF,TGTGCCAGCAAAGAAGGGGGGACCGGGGAGCTGTTTTTT
NA,TRBV7-2,TRBJ1-5,NA,CASSAHPGNSNQPQHF,TGTGCCAGCAGCGCTCACCCGGGCAATAGCAATCAGCCCCAGCATTTT
NA,TRBV9,TRBJ1-2,NA,CASSPTGTPYGYTF,TGTGCCAGCAGCCCGACGGGGACCCCCTATGGCTACACCTTC
NA,TRBV10-3,TRBJ1-2,NA,CAISESGLGYTF,TGTGCCATCAGTGAGTCTGGGCTGGGCTACACCTTC
NA,TRBV7-2,TRBJ2-7,NA,CASRQSSYEQYF,TGTGCCAGCAGACAGAGCTCCTACGAGCAGTACTTC
NA,TRBV2,TRBJ1-1,few,CASLSQKLNTEAFF,TGTGCCAGCTTATCACAGAAATTGAACACTGAAGCTTTCTTT
NA,TRBV6-8,TRBJ1-1,once,CASSYSGAGAEAFF,TGTGCCAGCAGTTACAGCGGGGCAGGGGCTGAAGCTTTCTTT
NA,TRBV4-1,TRBJ1-2,NA,CASSSDSLGTYGYTF,TGCGCCAGCAGCTCCGACAGCCTGGGGACCTATGGCTACACCTTC
NA,TRBV6-5,TRBJ2-1,NA,CASSYNPGNEQFF,TGTGCCAGCAGTTACAACCCAGGCAATGAGCAGTTCTTC
NA,TRBV11-2,TRBJ2-2,few,CASTWGMNTGELFF,TGTGCCAGCACATGGGGGATGAACACCGGGGAGCTGTTTTTT
NA,TRBV3-1,TRBJ1-4,NA,CASSQASGEKLFF,TGTGCCAGCAGCCAAGCTTCAGGTGAAAAACTGTTTTTT
NA,TRBV6-1,TRBJ2-7,few,CASSDRPAYEQYF,TGTGCCAGCAGTGATCGGCCGGCCTACGAGCAGTACTTC
NA,TRBV6-5,TRBJ1-6,few,CASRRSSNSPLHF,TGTGCCAGCCGACGAAGCAGTAATTCACCCCTCCACTTT
NA,TRBV30,TRBJ2-1,NA,CAWSHSEQFF,TGTGCCTGGAGCCATAGTGAGCAGTTCTTC
NA,TRBV20-1,TRBJ2-7,NA,CSAQRTLTGPISYEQYF,TGCAGTGCCCAAAGGACACTAACGGGCCCGATCTCCTACGAGCAGTACTTC